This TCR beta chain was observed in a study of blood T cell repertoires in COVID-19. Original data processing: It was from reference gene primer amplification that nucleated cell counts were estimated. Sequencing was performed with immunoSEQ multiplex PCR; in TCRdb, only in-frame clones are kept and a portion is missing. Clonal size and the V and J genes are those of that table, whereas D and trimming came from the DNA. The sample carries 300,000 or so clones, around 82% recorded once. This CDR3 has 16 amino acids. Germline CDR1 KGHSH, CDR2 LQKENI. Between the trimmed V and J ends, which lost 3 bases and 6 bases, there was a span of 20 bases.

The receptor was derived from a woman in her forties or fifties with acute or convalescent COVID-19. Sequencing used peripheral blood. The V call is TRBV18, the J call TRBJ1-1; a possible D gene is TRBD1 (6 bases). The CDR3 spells CASSPEQGIGTSEAFF. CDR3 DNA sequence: TGTGCCAGCTCACCGGAACAGGGTATTGGGACATCTGAAGCTTTCTTT.